This T cell receptor beta chain was documented in a study of cytomegalovirus exposure and HLA in healthy donors (dated by TCRdb to about 2017). Broadly, across the study: An earlier analysis of some 620 of the donors reported 276 Gb of sequence data and approximately 120 million unique TCR beta sequences obtained from roughly 180 million T cells. In a later genetic analysis, genome-wide SNP genotypes for about 65% of the roughly 700 donors were used, and that subset was treated as a discovery cohort. Donor age, sex, ethnicity and CMV serostatus were collected together with the repertoire data. Every repertoire in the discovery cohort had been generated on one and the same sequencing platform. Rather than using new phenotypic data, the later analysis identified candidate immune exposures from TCR beta sequences and from how often those sequences occurred across donors. Across about 370 genotyped donors of the cohort, an average of about 250,000 unique TCR beta nucleotide sequences per donor were sequenced, and roughly a sixth of those sequences were non-productive. The study aimed to test whether signatures of past pathogen exposure could be identified by cataloging public T cell receptors. The study used immunosequencing to profile the T cell repertoires of approximately 690 subjects and linked those repertoires to cytomegalovirus serostatus. The number of donors typed differed by locus, with about 629-630 for A, B, C, DRB1 and DQB1, around 500 for DQA1, approximately 570 for DPA1, and around 450 for DPB1. A later analysis re-examined previously published TCR beta repertoires from 610 or so donors and added high-resolution HLA genotyping to investigate patterns of TCR occurrence. An earlier analysis of several hundred of the donors applied high-throughput TCR beta sequencing to assess whether each TCR beta V gene segment acted as functional or pseudogenic. A separate validation cohort of about 110 different subjects was used in addition to the 666-subject first cohort. About five DR-DQ haplotypes were treated as single units for association and clustering because of strong linkage in the cohort. High-throughput TCR immunosequencing, statistical association of individual TCRs with disease status, and machine learning were combined to predict cytomegalovirus infection status. Roughly 320 gigabases of sequencing data and roughly 80 million unique TCR sequences made up an early release that covered around 640 HLA-typed donors. HLA typing included class I and class II loci at four-digit resolution. Among the roughly 430 genotyped donors, 75% to 90% belonged to the genetic ancestry cluster associated with self-reported Caucasian donors.

Library preparation was by the immunoSEQ multiplex PCR assay. For the multiplex PCR, a mixture combining 60 forward primers for TCR Vbeta segments and 13 reverse primers for TCR Jbeta segments was used. The CDR3 region of rearranged TCR beta genes was amplified from genomic DNA with a multiplex PCR assay. The amplified TCR beta libraries were sequenced on the Illumina HiSeq System as 87-base-pair reads. As for how the authors treated the data: A later analysis counted approximately 76 million unique TCR beta chains across the 700 or so repertoires, and roughly 9.9 million of these chains were shared by at least two donors. Raw reads were error-corrected and collapsed into unique sequences by a nearest-neighbor algorithm in which closely related sequences were merged to remove PCR and sequencing errors. CDR3 sequences were aligned to IMGT reference sequences to assign V, D and J gene segments. For a sequence to be retained, at least a six-nucleotide match to both a V gene segment and a J gene segment was required. A rearrangement was called productive if the CDR3 had no stop codons and remained in frame with V and J, and every other rearrangement was called non-productive. CDR3 was defined according to IMGT convention as the region running from the second conserved V-encoded cysteine to the conserved J-encoded phenylalanine. In an earlier analysis of around 640 of the donors, sequences lacking an unambiguous match to a single V gene segment were excluded. An earlier analysis of 500 to 600 of the donors classified V segments as functional when productive rearrangements were above 56.7% and as segregating when the standard deviation between donors was above 5%. A statistical classification framework was built for diagnosing cytomegalovirus status from the catalog of TCR beta chain sequences. V and J gene assignment, in a later analysis, came from comparing TCR nucleotide sequences with IMGT/GENE-DB human TR gene sequences. A later analysis assigned CDR3 sequences and most-parsimonious VDJ recombination scenarios with the TCRdist pipeline. In a later analysis, each TCR beta chain was defined by its CDR3 amino acid sequence together with its V-gene family, and reads lacking a unique V-gene family were excluded. A later analysis removed several hundred highly shared, low-generation-probability nucleotide sequences to deal with suspected cross-contamination and a sequencing artifact. A later analysis calculated a clonal expansion index for each public chain from normalized within-repertoire ranks of inferred template counts. Generation probabilities in a later analysis came from a VDJ recombination model fitted to out-of-frame rearrangements, and those results were checked against IGoR. A later analysis scored TCR-TCR, TCR-HLA and TCR-CMV co-occurrence with hypergeometric tests, applying a repertoire-size bias correction to TCR pairs. To estimate false discovery rates, a later analysis permuted the HLA or CMV assignments 20 times. In a later analysis, co-occurring TCRs were grouped using DBSCAN, and TCRdist sequence similarity was added for clustering within HLA-allele-positive subsets. Co-occurrence clustering excluded repertoires with fewer than 30,000 or more than 120,000 public chains, plus five with anomalous nucleotide sharing. In TCRdb, the immuneACCESS table is reduced to in-frame sequences with V and J assigned. These tables do not hold every clone; where another copy was compared, an unresolved V gene accounts for under half, and the others remain unexplained. V, J and clone size are those of that table, while D and trimming were read from the DNA. The sample data list over 150,000 clones, and over 70% of these were observed just once. Roughly 5% of the sample comes from the top ten.

Study-wide conclusions, independent of this receptor: Correlated functional status among segregating V segments might be attributable to linkage disequilibrium, but an unknown experimental factor could not be ruled out. The 87-base-pair reads could not distinguish some IMGT-functional V segments, including TRBV6-2 and TRBV6-3, so those segments were excluded. In a later analysis, some 18,000 TCR beta sequences were associated with specific HLA alleles at a false discovery rate of 0.05. In a later analysis, most CMV-associated TCR beta chains were found to appear HLA-restricted, with HLA associations seemingly driven largely by CMV exposure. According to a later analysis, parvovirus B19, influenza, CMV and Epstein-Barr virus appeared linked to several top co-occurrence clusters. In vitro tests confirmed that a few of the cytomegalovirus-associated TCR beta chains recognize cytomegalovirus antigens. In a later genetic analysis, fewer N-insertions in productive TCRs were reported among donors in an Asian-associated ancestry cluster than the roughly 700-donor mean. The only immune exposure information available for the cohort was CMV serostatus. A later genetic analysis associated a missense DCLRE1C variant with V-gene and J-gene trimming of TCR beta chains, and an independent cohort replicated the association. A cluster of highly shared sequence variants was judged likely to be a technical artifact of the sequencing pipeline. Across donors, most TCR sequences were observed very rarely, whereas some public TCRs were present in many individuals. The classifier was reported to diagnose cytomegalovirus status with high specificity and sensitivity in both the original cohort and the validation cohort. A total of fewer than 200 TCR beta chains were listed by the study as associated with cytomegalovirus. HLA typing was unavailable for some donors at each locus, so association tests used only the typed subset. The authors suggested that the approach could potentially be extended to other disease states and immunological phenotypes. A later analysis found that HLA-associated TCR beta chains were more clonally expanded and had lower generation probabilities than equally common non-associated chains. When HLA alleles, especially DR and DQ, strongly co-occurred, attributing TCR associations to individual alleles was difficult. A further reported finding was that TCR beta sequences accurately predicted the HLA-A and HLA-B alleles for most subjects in the first cohort. About 17 rarely observed V segments, including chromosome 9 orphons, were excluded from the earlier analysis of several hundred of the donors because counts were too low. The cohort was sequenced for TCR beta chains only, and without alpha or paired-chain data the features that could be detected were limited. A later analysis found that TCR association rates varied across HLA loci, with DRB1 alleles showing the most associated TCRs and HLA-C alleles the fewest. The presence/absence analyses assumed that sequencing depth was roughly uniform across donors, and that assumption may not be true. Broadly in line with IMGT annotations, most TCR beta V segments showed up in productive rearrangements about 87% or about 30% of the time in an earlier analysis of approximately 600 of the donors.

A word on this clone: Its antigen remains undetermined. No base qualities exist here, and no much larger clone lies one base off it.

The cohort consisted of approximately 670 healthy bone marrow donors. All cohort members were sampled while nominally healthy, although unrecorded immune exposures were likely present. The donor was CMV seronegative and belonged to the group of 380 or so seronegative cohort members. Each donor provided a peripheral blood sample, and peripheral blood mononuclear cells were used for TCR beta sequencing. Genomic DNA extraction from the blood cell samples was performed with the Qiagen DNeasy Blood Extraction Kit. Including the terminal cysteine and phenylalanine, the CDR3 comprises 13 residues. Only the CDR3 portion is preserved as DNA: 39 bases, with reading frame beginning at the first base. V gives up 2 bases and J gives up 2 bases, and the segment between their germline ends measures 6 bases. CDR1 and CDR2 were assigned from the germline V gene (reference sequence) as MNHEY and SMNVEV.

This TCR came from a man aged 25 to 40 in good health and CMV-seronegative. Here the chain combines TRBV27 and TRBJ1-2; the D gene remains uncertain. The specimen sequenced was PBMCs. The CDR3 region reads CASSLQSNYGYTF. The DNA is as follows: TGTGCCAGCAGTTTACAGTCGAACTATGGCTACACCTTC.